This TCR beta chain was retrieved from a study of CD8+CD57+ T cells in acquired aplastic anemia. Whole-study results and caveats: Patients shared 25 to 35 CD8+ CDR3 sequences with controls.

TCR beta VDJ and CDR3 were profiled, and genomic DNA was the template. Each CDR3 protein is one row after TCRdb ran MiXCR on the reads. Of about 180,000 distinct CDR3 sequences listed, 48% are singletons. On this clonotype: Its target is unknown.

The germline V gene encodes CDR1 SNHLY and CDR2 FYNNEI. Trimming removed 6 bases from V and 2 bases from J, with 13 bases in between. The CDR3 totals 14 residues. The patients chosen for sequencing had shown expansion of CD8+CD57+ cells (detected by flow cytometry). Severe acquired aplastic anemia was diagnosed in all patients. By the time of blood sampling, patients had still received no therapy. The sample consisted of sorted CD4+, CD8+, or CD8+CD57+ T cells (not recorded which) from PBMCs. The V and J genes are TRBV2 and TRBJ1-1; D unresolved. This TCR came from a human donor with aplastic anemia. The CDR3 protein is CASSVRSSNTEAFF. The CDR3 nucleotides are TGTGCCAGCAGCGTCCGGTCGTCTAACACTGAAGCTTTCTTT. The complete variable domain, with remaining parts taken from reference TRBV2 and TRBJ1-1, reads EPEVTQTPSHQVTQMGQEVILRCVPISNHLYFYWYRQILGQKVEFLVSFYNNEISEKSEIFDDQFSVERPDGSNFTLKIRSTKLEDSAMYFCASSVRSSNTEAFFGQGTRLTVV.